This T cell receptor beta chain comes out of a study of tumor-infiltrating lymphocytes in primary liver carcinoma. The researchers produced TCR beta cDNA from 400 to 650 ng total RNA with a constant-region primer. Researchers made the TCR beta libraries by running three nested multiplex PCR rounds with slightly modified ARM-PCR. TCRdb re-derived calls from the multiplex PCR reads in MiXCR, one entry per CDR3 protein. The sample yields about 100,000 distinct CDR3 sequences, about 63% seen once. Unsorted bulk tissue, about 19-32 mg of it, served as the source for co-extraction of RNA and DNA. There were only treatment-naive patients, all with chronic HBV infection. Whichever tumor sample was examined, it had over 75% viable tumor cells. With regard to this clonotype: Its antigen is as yet unknown. The limits of the CDR3 on the DNA are not certain, so only TCRdb's listed CDR3 is given.

General observations from the study: Compared with tumor region pairs, tumor-adjacent and tumor-blood pairs overlapped less. No more than about 8-24% of top clones could be seen in all five tumor regions.

The sequence derives from a woman aged 55 to 70 with primary liver carcinoma and hepatitis B virus infection. The sequenced sample was liver tumor tissue from sampling region 2. Subset of the sample: tumor region T2, inferior pole.

The CDR3: CSVASGSLYGQHF. V and J are TRBV29-1 and TRBJ2-7; the table gives TRBD2 as D, unverified against the DNA. Germline V CDR1 and CDR2: SQVTM, ANQGSEA. The CDR3 totals 13 residues, both ends included.